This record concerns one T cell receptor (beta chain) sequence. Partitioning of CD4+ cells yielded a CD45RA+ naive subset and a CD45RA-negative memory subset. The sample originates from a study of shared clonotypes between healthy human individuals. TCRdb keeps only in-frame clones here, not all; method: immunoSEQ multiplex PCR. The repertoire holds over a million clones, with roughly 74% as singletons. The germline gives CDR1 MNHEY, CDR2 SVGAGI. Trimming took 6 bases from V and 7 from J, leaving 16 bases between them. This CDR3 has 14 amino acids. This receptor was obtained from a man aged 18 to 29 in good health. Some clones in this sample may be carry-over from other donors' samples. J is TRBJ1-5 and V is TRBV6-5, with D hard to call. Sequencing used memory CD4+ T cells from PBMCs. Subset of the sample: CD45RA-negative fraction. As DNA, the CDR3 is TGTGCCAGCAGCGAGGACTTAAGGTGGCAGCCCCAGCATTTT. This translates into CASSEDLRWQPQHF.